This T cell receptor beta chain was recovered during a study of blood T cell repertoires in COVID-19 (dated by TCRdb to 2019 to 2021). Concerning the study at large: Recovered participants in ImmuneRACE Cohort 3 were defined as having two consecutive negative NP/OP PCR tests, clearance from a healthcare professional, or resolution of symptoms. Collaborator samples came from the United States, Italy and Spain and covered acute and convalescent phases of COVID-19. The material from the prospective study consisted of cDNA or gDNA derived from T cells, B-cell-depleted T cells, or PBMCs. The dataset comprised deeply sampled blood TCRbeta repertoires from subjects exposed to, actively infected with, or recovered from COVID-19. A freely available public database, intended as a resource for researchers studying the immune response to SARS-CoV-2, is where the repertoires were released. The samples were drawn from the first 160 participants of the ongoing ImmuneRACE study and from 1,254 subjects provided by 6 global collaborators. Nearly every sample came with metadata listing a de-identified subject ID, COVID-19 status, age in years and sex. HLA class I and class II types, where available, came from metadata supplied by the sample provider rather than from assay-based typing. Summary of the overall study and its limitations: Clinical and demographic metadata were provided uncurated, with the amount varying by source and participant.

Trimming takes 3 bases from V and 6 bases from J, and the germline ends sit 14 bases apart. Inclusive of the bounding cysteine and phenylalanine, the CDR3 is 13 residues long. CDR3 DNA is the only sequence kept; it has 39 bases, read in frame from the first base. CDR1 SQVTM and CDR2 ANQGSEA were looked up in the germline V gene. TCRbeta CDR3 regions were amplified from genomic DNA by means of the immunoSEQ Assay, a bias-controlled multiplex PCR. Under the source paper's analysis protocol: The number of nucleated cells in each sample was estimated by amplification of reference gene primers within the assay. To quantify the absolute abundance of each unique TCRbeta CDR3 rearrangement, sequence reads were collapsed and filtered. For each sample, productive Simpson clonality was calculated by taking the square root of Simpson's diversity index across productive rearrangements. Held by TCRdb, this immuneACCESS table contains in-frame sequences only and omits some clones. Under half of the omission traces to an unresolved V gene where checked; the cause of the rest is unknown. The V and J calls and the clone size are those of that table, but D and trimming were determined from the DNA. This sample holds 150,000 to 200,000 clones; roughly nine tenths were observed only once. About 22% of the sample is in the top ten clones.

Participants in the prospective study were enrolled through a virtual design, were aged 18 to 89 years, and lived in about 25 United States geographic areas. In the prospective study, participants were assigned to cohorts based on the clinical history participants reported in a screening survey and a study questionnaire. In the prospective study, whole blood, serum and a nasopharyngeal or oropharyngeal swab were collected from each participant by mobile phlebotomists. Over a roughly two-month period, participants in the prospective study had the option of providing additional blood draws and questionnaires. Prospective study blood samples were shipped either frozen or at room temperature before DNA extraction. A note on this clone: This receptor's antigen is unknown. Base qualities are not recorded, but no much larger clone differs from it by a single base.

The specimen sequenced was PBMCs or T cells enriched from blood (not recorded which). The receptor chain draws on TRBV29-1 and TRBJ1-2; TRBD1 is perhaps the D gene, given 5 matching bases. This sequence was found in a woman between 35 and 50 years old in a cohort exposed to, infected with or recovered from COVID-19 (not recorded which). Read as DNA, the sequence is TGCAGCGTTGAGCGGGGGGAAGGGGATGGCTACACCTTC. This translates into CSVERGEGDGYTF.